Shown below are 18 T cell receptor beta chains from a single sample sequenced in a study of T cells in Graves' hyperthyroidism and ophthalmopathy. Regions amplified from RNA transcripts were the TCR beta CDR3 regions. The HTBI set primed first-round TCR CDR3 RT-PCR. TCRdb passed the multiplex PCR reads through MiXCR, listing each CDR3 protein once. This table holds 560,000 or so distinct CDR3 sequences, roughly 50% found once. Sample: peripheral blood or thyroid tissue (not recorded which). Receptor source: a woman aged 18-29 years with Graves' hyperthyroidism.

About this clonotype itself: This may be a read error: a much more frequent sequence differs by one nucleotide. No conserved phenylalanine or tryptophan is present at the end of the CDR3, so a read error is the likely explanation. V is TRBV10-3 and J is TRBJ1-6, with 7 bases that match TRBD1. The germline CDR1 and CDR2 sequences are ENHRY and SYGVKD. This CDR3 region has 13 residues. Trimming took 10 bases from V and 8 from J; bases not matched to a gene: 8. CDR3 nucleotides: TGTGCCAGGGGACAGACGGTGGATTCACCCCTCCACCTT. Its translation is CARGQTVDSPLHL.

This clonotype was seen only a few times. The chain couples TRBV29-1 to TRBJ2-7; TRBD1 matches 8 bases. From germline, CDR1 is SQVTM and CDR2 ANQGSEA. The CDR3 totals 13 residues. V shed 5 bases and J 1 base; nucleotides not matched to a gene: 4. The CDR3 DNA reads TGCAGCGTTCAACGGGACAGGTCCTACGAGCAGTACTTC. Translated: CSVQRDRSYEQYF.

This chain uses TRBV7-3 with TRBJ1-1, with a possible D match to TRBD1 (5 bases). CDR1 and CDR2 from the germline V gene are SGHTA and FQGTGA. Trimming took off 6 bases at V and 1 base at J, with 15 bases between the two ends. This CDR3 is built from 15 residues. CDR3 coding DNA: TGTGCCAGCAGTAGATCAGGGAGGGCGAACACTGAAGCTTTCTTT. This gives the protein CASSRSGRANTEAFF.

The genes are TRBV29-1 and TRBJ2-5, with D possibly called TRBD1 or TRBD2 (6 bases each). Germline lookup yields CDR1 SQVTM and CDR2 ANQGSEA. V was trimmed by 4 bases and J by 5 bases, leaving 11 bases between them. The CDR3 is made up of 12 amino acids. The CDR3 loop reads CSVVRGAETQYF. In DNA form, the CDR3 reads TGCAGCGTTGTTAGGGGGGCGGAGACCCAGTACTTC. The variable domain in full, completed from reference TRBV29-1 and TRBJ2-5, reads SAVISQKPSRDICQRGTSLTIQCQVDSQVTMMFWYRQQPGQSLTLIATANQGSEATYESGFVIDKFPISRPNLTFSTLTVSNMSPEDSSIYLCSVVRGAETQYFGPGTRLLVL.

The rearrangement joins TRBV2 to TRBJ1-4; TRBD1 is a possible D gene (6 bases). The CDR3 contains 14 residues. Germline CDR1 and CDR2: SNHLY and FYNNEI. Between the trimmed V and J ends, which lost 5 bases and 10 bases, there was a span of 17 bases. The chain's CDR3 is CASSLWDTQRKLFF. The CDR3 DNA is TGTGCCAGCAGTTTATGGGACACCCAGAGAAAACTGTTTTTT.

The chain uses TRBV7-2 and TRBJ2-5; 7 positions agree with TRBD2. Trimming removed 1 base from V and 5 bases from J; junction bases left unmatched: 13. CDR3 length: 17 amino acids. CDR1 and CDR2 (germline): SGHTA, FQGNSA. The CDR3 here is CASSLVGGGSIGETQYF. In DNA, the CDR3 is TGTGCCAGCAGCTTAGTGGGTGGCGGGAGTATTGGGGAGACCCAGTACTTC.

This clonotype was recorded many times. The genes are TRBV7-3 and TRBJ1-6; no firm D call. The ends were cut back, 2 bases at V and 5 bases at J, with 7 bases in the middle. Germline loops: CDR1 SGHTA, CDR2 FQGTGA. This CDR3 has 14 residues. DNA for the CDR3: TGTGCCAGCAGCTTAGCGCAGCATAATTCACCCCTCCACTTT. As protein: CASSLAQHNSPLHF.

The chain employs TRBV7-9 and TRBJ2-7, with D possibly TRBD2 on 6 matching bases. Germline CDR1 reads SEHNR; CDR2 reads FQNEAQ (reference sequence). This CDR3 spans 16 amino acids. V lost 5 bases and J lost 1, with 18 bases in between. CDR3 bases: TGTGCCAGCAGCAACTTGGACTACGCTAGGTCCTACGAGCAGTACTTC. Protein: CASSNLDYARSYEQYF. Filled out from reference TRBV7-9 and TRBJ2-7, the complete variable domain reads DTGVSQNPRHKITKRGQNVTFRCDPISEHNRLYWYRQTLGQGPEFLTYFQNEAQLEKSRLLSDRFSAERPKGSFSTLEIQRTEQGDSAMYLCASSNLDYARSYEQYFGPGTRLTVT.

The chain is built from TRBV2 and TRBJ1-3; D is unresolved. Trimming pared 6 bases from V and 4 bases from J, leaving 19 bases between. The CDR3 length is 16 residues. Germline assignment: CDR1 SNHLY and CDR2 FYNNEI. The CDR3 region is CASSQDRQVEGNTIYF. CDR3 nucleotides: TGTGCCAGCAGCCAAGATCGTCAGGTCGAAGGAAACACCATATATTTT.

CDR3 residues: CSSSRGDRVTEAFF. CDR3 coding DNA: TGCAGCAGTTCACGGGGGGACAGGGTCACTGAAGCTTTCTTT. The chain couples TRBV29-1 to TRBJ1-1; the match to TRBD1 covers 9 bases. V was clipped by 8 bases and J by 4 bases; unmatched bases: 11. The germline V gene encodes CDR1 SQVTM and CDR2 ANQGSEA. This CDR3 has 14 residues.

This clonotype was counted a few times. This chain joins TRBV7-1 and TRBJ2-2, with 11 positions matching TRBD2. TRBV7-1 carries the ORF label, with uncertain function. After removal of 3 bases from V and 5 bases from J, the junction contained 5 bases not matched to a gene. The CDR3 covers 16 residues. The CDR3 DNA sequence: TGTGCCAGCAGCTCCCTAGCTAGCGGGAGGACCGGGGAGCTGTTTTTT. Translating it yields CASSSLASGRTGELFF.

The chain employs TRBV15 and TRBJ2-5; D is uncertain. The CDR3 runs 15 residues. V was shortened by 0 bases and J by 9 bases, with 17 bases between the two germline ends. Germline lookup yields CDR1 LNHNV and CDR2 YYDKDF (reference sequence). CDR3 sequence (DNA): TGTGCCACCAGCAGAGATCAAGGTGACCGCCAGCCCCAGTACTTC. Its translation: CATSRDQGDRQPQYF.

This clonotype was picked up one time. This chain links TRBV2 with TRBJ1-2; TRBD1 matches at 7 bases. Germline trimming cut 10 bases from V and 7 bases from J; bases unmatched to any gene: 9. This CDR3 is 12 amino acids long. The germline V gene has CDR1 SNHLY and CDR2 FYNNEI. CDR3 sequence (DNA): TGTGCCACCCGACAGGGATTTTTTGGCTACACCTTC. Amino acid sequence: CATRQGFFGYTF. The full variable domain, with the rest looked up from reference TRBV2 and TRBJ1-2, is EPEVTQTPSHQVTQMGQEVILRCVPISNHLYFYWYRQILGQKVEFLVSFYNNEISEKSEIFDDQFSVERPDGSNFTLKIRSTKLEDSAMYFCATRQGFFGYTFGSGTRLTVV.

This clonotype turned up a few times. V and J are TRBV9 and TRBJ2-5, with D possibly matching TRBD2 (5 bases). Germline V gene data show CDR1 as SGDLS and CDR2 as YYNGEE. V shed 0 bases and J shed 5 bases, with 11 bases lying between them. The CDR3 spans 14 residues. The CDR3 nucleotides read TGTGCCAGCAGCGTAGCTGGGAGCCTCGAGACCCAGTACTTC. As protein: CASSVAGSLETQYF.

V is TRBV15 and J is TRBJ2-3; 7 bases align to TRBD2. Germline V gene sequence: CDR1 LNHNV, CDR2 YYDKDF (reference sequence). Trimming took 4 bases from V and 2 from J; bases not matched to a gene: 3. The CDR3 loop spans 14 amino acids. The CDR3 is CATSKKRDTDTQYF. In DNA, the CDR3 is TGTGCCACCAGCAAGAAGCGGGACACAGATACGCAGTATTTT.

This clonotype was counted between two and nine times. The V call is TRBV19, the J call TRBJ1-4, with D hard to call. CDR1 and CDR2 (germline): LNHDA, SQIVND (reference sequence). There are 15 residues in the CDR3. V lost 7 bases to trimming and J lost 5 bases, with 17 bases between them. CDR3 nucleotide sequence: TGTGCCAGTAATACGCTCCAGTACGCGAATGAAAAACTGTTTTTT. Its translation is CASNTLQYANEKLFF.

This chain uses TRBV7-2 with TRBJ2-5; 13 nucleotides match TRBD2. The CDR3 loop spans 17 amino acids. The V and J ends lost 4 bases and 4 bases, in that order; junction bases with no gene match: 9. From germline, CDR1 is SGHTA and CDR2 FQGNSA. CDR3 nucleotides: TGTGCCAGCAGCTCTCAACTAGCGGGAGGGAGGGGAGAGACCCAGTACTTC. It specifies CASSSQLAGGRGETQYF.

The J gene is TRBJ2-7, the V gene TRBV9; perhaps TRBD1 as D (5 bases). V was clipped by 0 bases and J by 6 bases, with 7 bases between them. Germline V gene data show CDR1 as SGDLS and CDR2 as YYNGEE. This CDR3 is built from 12 residues. The CDR3 DNA reads as TGTGCCAGCAGCGTAGCAGGGCGCGAGCAGTACTTC. Its protein product is CASSVAGREQYF.